This paragraph reports one T cell receptor beta chain. Its target is not known. The data stem from a study of blood T cells in healthy people across ages. V was cut by 7 bases and J by 3 bases, with 15 bases left in between. This CDR3 is 14 amino acids long. Germline CDR1 is MDHEN and CDR2 is SYDVKM. Together with a sample-barcoded 5' primer, a J-beta primer mix was included in a second PCR lasting about 7 to 11 cycles. MiXCR, run by TCRdb on the 5' RACE reads, gives a single entry per CDR3 protein. The top ten clones hold roughly 7.9% of a sample with more than 1,400,000 distinct CDR3 sequences, roughly 40% of them seen once. Study results and limitations: The percentage of naive T cells correlated strongly with TCR beta diversity. Long-lived donors carried more naive CD4+ cells and greater diversity than aged donors.

V gene TRBV28 combines with J gene TRBJ1-2; D might be TRBD1 (5 bases). The TCR comes from a woman younger than 35 in good health. The sample comprised blood. The CDR3 protein is CASTSYRGHYGYTF. The CDR3 coding sequence is TGTGCCAGCACCTCATATCGGGGACACTATGGCTACACCTTC.